Below, one T cell receptor beta chain is given with its context. The data were obtained in a study of preoperative IRX-2 immunotherapy in early breast cancer. Treatment here: preoperative locoregional IRX-2 cytokine immunotherapy. Preoperative locoregional IRX-2 cytokine immunotherapy was tested in the phase Ib source study. Profiling relied on immunoSEQ multiplex PCR, and the TCRdb table lists in-frame clones only, not all of them. In the table there are over a thousand clones, over 70% of which are singletons. V lost 5 bases and J lost 1, with 11 bases in between. Per the germline V gene, CDR1 is SGHNT and CDR2 is YENEEA. This CDR3 comprises 14 residues.

The sequence was obtained from a human donor with breast cancer. The chain joins TRBV11-3 to TRBJ2-5; D remains unclear. The starting material was normal tissue next to the tumor, obtained from a patient treated with IRX-2 immunotherapy. CDR3 sequence reads: CASSLVAVQETQYF. As DNA, the CDR3 is TGTGCCAGCAGCCTAGTCGCTGTCCAAGAGACCCAGTACTTC.